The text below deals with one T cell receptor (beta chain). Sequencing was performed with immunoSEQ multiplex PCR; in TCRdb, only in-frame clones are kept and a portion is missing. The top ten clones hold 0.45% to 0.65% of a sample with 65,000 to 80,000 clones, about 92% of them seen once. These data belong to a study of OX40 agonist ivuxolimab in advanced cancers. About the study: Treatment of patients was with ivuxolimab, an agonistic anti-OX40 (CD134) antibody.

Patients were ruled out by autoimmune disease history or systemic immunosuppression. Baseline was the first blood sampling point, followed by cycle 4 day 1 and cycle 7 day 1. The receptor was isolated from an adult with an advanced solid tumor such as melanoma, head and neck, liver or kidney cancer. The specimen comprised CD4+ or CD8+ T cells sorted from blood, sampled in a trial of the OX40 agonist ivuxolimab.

As DNA, the CDR3 is TGTGCCAGCAGTTACACCCGAGGGCAGGGAGGCGTATATTTT. Protein product: CASSYTRGQGGVYF. This chain connects TRBV6-5 to TRBJ1-3; the D gene is possibly TRBD1 (5 bases). This CDR3 region has 14 residues. Trimming took off 2 bases at V and 14 bases at J, with 19 bases between the two ends. Germline V CDR1 and CDR2: MNHEY, SVGAGI.